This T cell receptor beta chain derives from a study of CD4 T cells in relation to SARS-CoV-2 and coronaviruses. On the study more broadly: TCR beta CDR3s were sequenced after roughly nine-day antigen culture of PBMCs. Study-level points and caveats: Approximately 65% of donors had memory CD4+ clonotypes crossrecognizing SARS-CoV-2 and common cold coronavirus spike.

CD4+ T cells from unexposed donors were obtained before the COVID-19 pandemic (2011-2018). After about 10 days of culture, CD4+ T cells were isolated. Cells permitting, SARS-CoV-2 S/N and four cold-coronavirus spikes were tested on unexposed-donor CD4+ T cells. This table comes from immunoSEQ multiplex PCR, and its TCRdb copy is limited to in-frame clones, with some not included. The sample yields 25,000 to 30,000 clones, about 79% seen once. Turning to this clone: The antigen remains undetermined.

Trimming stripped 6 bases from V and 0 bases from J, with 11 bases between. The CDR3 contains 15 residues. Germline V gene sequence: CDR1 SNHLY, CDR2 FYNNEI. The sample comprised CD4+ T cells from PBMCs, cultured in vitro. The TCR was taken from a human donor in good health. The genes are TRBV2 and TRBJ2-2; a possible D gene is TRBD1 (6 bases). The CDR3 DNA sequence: TGTGCCAGCAGAACCGGGACATCGAACACCGGGGAGCTGTTTTTT. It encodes CASRTGTSNTGELFF.